Listed here are 3 T cell receptor beta chains from one sample, sequenced in a study of response to subunit inactivated influenza vaccine. TCRdb fed the RT-PCR reads into MiXCR, producing one record per CDR3 protein. Of approximately 730,000 distinct CDR3 sequences in the sample, around 13% were seen once. Sequences were derived from PBMCs from blood, sampled roughly 2 weeks before vaccination. These receptors all come from a man aged 50-59 years who received an inactivated influenza vaccine.

The chain combines TRBV29-1 with TRBJ1-6, with D possibly matching TRBD1 (5 bases). The CDR3 consists of 14 residues. Trimming shortened V by 4 bases and J by 10 bases, and 17 bases separated the two germline ends. Germline assignment: CDR1 SQVTM and CDR2 ANQGSEA. The CDR3 coding sequence is TGCAGCGTTGCATTTGGGCAGGGCAACTCACCCCTCCACTTT. This translates into CSVAFGQGNSPLHF.

This sequence joins TRBV4-1 and TRBJ2-5; a weak D match, TRBD2 (6 bases). V was cut by 0 bases and J by 5 bases, with 13 bases left in between. The germline CDR1 and CDR2 sequences are MGHRA and YSYEKL. The CDR3 length is 15 residues. The CDR3 nucleotides read TGCGCCAGCAGCCAAGATGGGACTCCGAGGGAGACCCAGTACTTC. It yields the protein CASSQDGTPRETQYF.

This clonotype was seen only a few times. V usage is TRBV6-2 or TRBV6-3 and J usage is TRBJ2-1; D ambiguous. There are 15 residues in the CDR3. Germline V lookup: CDR1 MNHEY, CDR2 SVGEGT. The ends were cut back, 0 bases at V and 4 bases at J, with 10 bases in the middle. DNA for the CDR3: TGTGCCAGCAGTTACTCCCTTGGCGGATACAATGAGCAGTTCTTC. It translates to CASSYSLGGYNEQFF.